This T cell receptor beta chain was documented in a study of response to subunit inactivated influenza vaccine. In TCRdb, the RT-PCR reads were re-called with MiXCR into one record per CDR3 protein. This table has hundreds of thousands of distinct CDR3 sequences, about 17% appearing once. Study-wide results and caveats: The authors suggested that every seasonal influenza vaccination recruits few new T cells.

This clonotype was recorded at least ten times. Its target is unknown. Per the germline V gene, CDR1 is SGHRS and CDR2 is YFSETQ. Trimming at V came to 8 bases and at J to 6 bases, leaving 18 bases not matched to a gene. The CDR3 sequence is 18 residues long. The J gene is TRBJ2-1, the V gene TRBV5-1; TRBD2 agrees at 12 bases. This receptor was taken from a man aged 45-69 years who received an inactivated influenza vaccine. Here the sequenced sample was CD4+ T cells sorted from PBMCs, taken less than 25 months after vaccination. CDR3 in amino acids: CASRFGLAGGPQSNEQFF. The DNA for the CDR3 is TGCGCCAGTAGGTTTGGCCTAGCGGGAGGGCCCCAGAGCAATGAGCAGTTCTTC.